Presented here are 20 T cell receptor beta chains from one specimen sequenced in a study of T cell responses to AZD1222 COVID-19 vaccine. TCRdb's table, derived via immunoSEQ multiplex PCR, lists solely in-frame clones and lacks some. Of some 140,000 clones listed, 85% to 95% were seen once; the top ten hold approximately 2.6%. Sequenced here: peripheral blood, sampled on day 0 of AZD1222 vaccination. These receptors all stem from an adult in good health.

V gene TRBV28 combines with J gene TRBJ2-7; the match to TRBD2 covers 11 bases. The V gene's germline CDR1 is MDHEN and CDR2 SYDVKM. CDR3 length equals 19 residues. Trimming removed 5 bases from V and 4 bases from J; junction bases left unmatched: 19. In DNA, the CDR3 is TGTGCCAGCAGTCCCGAGGCGACTAGCGGGAAGGTGCGGTGGTACGAGCAGTACTTC. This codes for CASSPEATSGKVRWYEQYF.

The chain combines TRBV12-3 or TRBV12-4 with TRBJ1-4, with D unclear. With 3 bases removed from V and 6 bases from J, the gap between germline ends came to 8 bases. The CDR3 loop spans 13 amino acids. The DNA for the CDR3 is TGTGCCAGCAGTTTGTTCGGGCATGAAAAACTGTTTTTT. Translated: CASSLFGHEKLFF.

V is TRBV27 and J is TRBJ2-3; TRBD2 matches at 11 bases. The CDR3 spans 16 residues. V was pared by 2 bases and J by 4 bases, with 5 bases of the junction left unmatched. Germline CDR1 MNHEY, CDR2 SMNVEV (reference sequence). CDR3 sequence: CASSLVSGRAADTQYF. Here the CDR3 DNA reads TGTGCCAGCAGTTTAGTTAGCGGGAGGGCCGCAGATACGCAGTATTTT.

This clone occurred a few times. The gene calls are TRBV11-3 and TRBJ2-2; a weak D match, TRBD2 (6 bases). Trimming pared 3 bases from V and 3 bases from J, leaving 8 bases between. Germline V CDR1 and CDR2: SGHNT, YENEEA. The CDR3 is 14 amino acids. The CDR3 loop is CASSFPGDTGELFF. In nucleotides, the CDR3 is TGTGCCAGCAGCTTTCCGGGAGACACCGGGGAGCTGTTTTTT. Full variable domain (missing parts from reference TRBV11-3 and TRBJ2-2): EAGVVQSPRYKIIEKKQPVAFWCNPISGHNTLYWYLQNLGQGPELLIRYENEEAVDDSQLPKDRFSAERLKGVDSTLKIQPAELGDSAVYLCASSFPGDTGELFFGEGSRLTVL.

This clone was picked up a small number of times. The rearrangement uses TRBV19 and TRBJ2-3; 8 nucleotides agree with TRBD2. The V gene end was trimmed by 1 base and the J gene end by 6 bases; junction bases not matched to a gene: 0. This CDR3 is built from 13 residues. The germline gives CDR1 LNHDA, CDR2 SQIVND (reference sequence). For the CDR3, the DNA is TGTGCCAGTAGTATAGGACTAGCGGATACGCAGTATTTT. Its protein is CASSIGLADTQYF. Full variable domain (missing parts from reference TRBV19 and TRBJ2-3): DGGITQSPKYLFRKEGQNVTLSCEQNLNHDAMYWYRQDPGQGLRLIYYSQIVNDFQKGDIAEGYSVSREKKESFPLTVTSAQKNPTAFYLCASSIGLADTQYFGPGTRLTVL.

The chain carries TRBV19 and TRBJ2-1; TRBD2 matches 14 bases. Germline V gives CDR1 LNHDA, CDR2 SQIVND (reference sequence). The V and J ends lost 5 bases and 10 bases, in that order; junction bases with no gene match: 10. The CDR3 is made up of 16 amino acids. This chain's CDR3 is CASSSGLAGGVEEQFF. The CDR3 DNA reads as TGTGCCAGTAGTTCAGGACTAGCGGGAGGAGTTGAGGAGCAGTTCTTC.

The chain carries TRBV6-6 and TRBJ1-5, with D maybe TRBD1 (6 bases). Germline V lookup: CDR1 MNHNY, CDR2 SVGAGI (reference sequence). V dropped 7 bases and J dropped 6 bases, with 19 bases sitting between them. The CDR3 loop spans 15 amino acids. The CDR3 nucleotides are TGTGCCAGCATTGCACACGGGGGCTTCAGTCAGCCCCAGCATTTT. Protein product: CASIAHGGFSQPQHF.

The CDR3 protein is CASTGGGIETQYF. The CDR3 region has the DNA TGCGCCAGCACGGGTGGCGGGATTGAGACCCAGTACTTC. V gene TRBV10-2 combines with J gene TRBJ2-5; maybe TRBD2 (6 bases). The CDR3 is 13 residues long. The V end was cut by 7 bases, the J end by 5 bases, with 14 bases between. Germline CDR1 is WSHSY and CDR2 is SAAADI.

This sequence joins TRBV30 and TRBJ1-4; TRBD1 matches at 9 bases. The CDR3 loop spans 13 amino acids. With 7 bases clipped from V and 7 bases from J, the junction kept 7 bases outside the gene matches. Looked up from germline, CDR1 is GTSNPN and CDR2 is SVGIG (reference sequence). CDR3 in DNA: TGTGCCTACGGACAGGGGAGAGGTGAAAAACTGTTTTTT. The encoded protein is CAYGQGRGEKLFF.

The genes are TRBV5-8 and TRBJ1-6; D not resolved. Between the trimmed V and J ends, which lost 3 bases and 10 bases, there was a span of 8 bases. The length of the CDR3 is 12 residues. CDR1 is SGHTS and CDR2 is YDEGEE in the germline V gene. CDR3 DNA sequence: TGTGCCAGCAGCTGGGTAGGGTCACCCCTCCACTTT. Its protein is CASSWVGSPLHF.

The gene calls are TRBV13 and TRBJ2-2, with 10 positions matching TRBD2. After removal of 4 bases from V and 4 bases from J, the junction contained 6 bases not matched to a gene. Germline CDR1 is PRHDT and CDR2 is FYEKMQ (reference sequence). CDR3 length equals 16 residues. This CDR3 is CASSSSGSGVTGELFF. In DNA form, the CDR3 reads TGTGCCAGCAGCTCTAGCGGGAGTGGTGTCACCGGGGAGCTGTTTTTT.

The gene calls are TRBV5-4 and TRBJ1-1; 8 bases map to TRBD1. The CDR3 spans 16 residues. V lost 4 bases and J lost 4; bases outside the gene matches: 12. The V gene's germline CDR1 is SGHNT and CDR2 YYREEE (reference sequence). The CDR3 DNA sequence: TGTGCCAGCAGCCCTGGGACAGGAATGGGATCCACTGAAGCTTTCTTT. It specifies CASSPGTGMGSTEAFF. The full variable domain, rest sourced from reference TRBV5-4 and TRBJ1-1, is ETGVTQSPTHLIKTRGQQVTLRCSSQSGHNTVSWYQQALGQGPQFIFQYYREEENGRGNFPPRFSGLQFPNYSSELNVNALELDDSALYLCASSPGTGMGSTEAFFGQGTRLTVV.

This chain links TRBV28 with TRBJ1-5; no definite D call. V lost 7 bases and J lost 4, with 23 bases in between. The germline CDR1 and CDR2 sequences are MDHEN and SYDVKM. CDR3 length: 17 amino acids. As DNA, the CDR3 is TGTGCCAGCATACCCAGGCGAGATAAGAGACCGAATCAGCCCCAGCATTTT. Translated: CASIPRRDKRPNQPQHF.

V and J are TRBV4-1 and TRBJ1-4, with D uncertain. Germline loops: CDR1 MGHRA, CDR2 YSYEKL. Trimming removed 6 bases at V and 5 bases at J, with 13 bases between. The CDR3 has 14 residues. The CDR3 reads CASRRTGGNEKLFF. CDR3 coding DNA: TGCGCCAGCAGGAGGACGGGAGGGAATGAAAAACTGTTTTTT.

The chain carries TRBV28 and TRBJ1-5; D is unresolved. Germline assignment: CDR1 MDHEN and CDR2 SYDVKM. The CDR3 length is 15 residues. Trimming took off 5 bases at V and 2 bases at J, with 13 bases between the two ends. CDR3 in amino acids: CASSLRHQRNQPQHF. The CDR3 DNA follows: TGTGCCAGCAGTCTACGACACCAACGCAATCAGCCCCAGCATTTT.

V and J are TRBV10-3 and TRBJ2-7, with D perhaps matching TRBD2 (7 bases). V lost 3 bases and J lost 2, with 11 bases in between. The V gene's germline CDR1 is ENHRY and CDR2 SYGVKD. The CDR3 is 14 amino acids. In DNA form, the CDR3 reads TGTGCCATCAGTGACCAGGGGAGGGCCTACGAGCAGTACTTC. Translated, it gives CAISDQGRAYEQYF.

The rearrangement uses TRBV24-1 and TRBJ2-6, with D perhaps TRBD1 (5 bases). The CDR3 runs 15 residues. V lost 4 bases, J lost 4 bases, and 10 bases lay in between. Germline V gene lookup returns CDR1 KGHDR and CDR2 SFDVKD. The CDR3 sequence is CATSESGSGANVLTF. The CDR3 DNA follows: TGTGCCACCAGTGAATCAGGGTCCGGGGCCAACGTCCTGACTTTC.

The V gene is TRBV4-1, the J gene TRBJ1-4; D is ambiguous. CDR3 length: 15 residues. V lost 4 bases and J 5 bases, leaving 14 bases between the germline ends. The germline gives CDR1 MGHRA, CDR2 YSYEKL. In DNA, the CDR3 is TGCGCCAGCAGCCCGCCTGGACGGAGGAATGAAAAACTGTTTTTT. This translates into CASSPPGRRNEKLFF.

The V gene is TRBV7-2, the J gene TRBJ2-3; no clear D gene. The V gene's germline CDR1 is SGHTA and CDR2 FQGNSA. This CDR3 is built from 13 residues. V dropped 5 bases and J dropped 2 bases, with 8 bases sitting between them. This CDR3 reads CASSRPPTDTQYF. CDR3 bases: TGTGCCAGCAGCCGCCCCCCCACAGATACGCAGTATTTT.

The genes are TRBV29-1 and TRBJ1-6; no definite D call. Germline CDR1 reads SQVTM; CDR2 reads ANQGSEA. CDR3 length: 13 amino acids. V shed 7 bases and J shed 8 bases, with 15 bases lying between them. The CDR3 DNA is TGCAGCGCAAGCGCCCGGAGGGATTCACCCCTCCACTTT. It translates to CSASARRDSPLHF.